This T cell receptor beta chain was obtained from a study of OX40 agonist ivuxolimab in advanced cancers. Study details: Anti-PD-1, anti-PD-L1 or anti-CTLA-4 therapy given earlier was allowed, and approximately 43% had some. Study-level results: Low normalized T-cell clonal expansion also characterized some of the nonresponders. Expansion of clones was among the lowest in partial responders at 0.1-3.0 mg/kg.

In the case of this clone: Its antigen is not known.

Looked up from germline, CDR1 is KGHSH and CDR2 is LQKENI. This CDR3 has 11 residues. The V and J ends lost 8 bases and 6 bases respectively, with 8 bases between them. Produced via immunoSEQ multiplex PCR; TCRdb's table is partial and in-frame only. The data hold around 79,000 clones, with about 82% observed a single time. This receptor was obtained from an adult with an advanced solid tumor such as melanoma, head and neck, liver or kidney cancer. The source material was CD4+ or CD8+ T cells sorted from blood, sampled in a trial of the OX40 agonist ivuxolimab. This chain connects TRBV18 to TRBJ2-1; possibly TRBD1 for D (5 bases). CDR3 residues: CASLRGNEQFF. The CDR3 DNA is TGTGCCAGCCTAAGGGGCAATGAGCAGTTCTTC.